This T cell receptor (beta chain) comes out of a study of graft-versus-host responses after intestinal transplantation (dated by TCRdb to the early 2020s). A note on the overall study: The transplants that recipients received were multivisceral, liver-intestinal, or isolated intestinal. Anti-thymocyte globulin induction was given to all recipients, followed by maintenance tacrolimus and steroids for roughly 3 years. Graft-versus-host and host-versus-graft alloreactive T cell clones were tracked in the graft, circulation and bone marrow after intestinal transplantation using bulk TCR-beta CDR3 sequencing. To identify alloreactive clones, pre-transplant mixed lymphocyte reaction products were sequenced and then compared with unstimulated pre-transplant donor and recipient T cells. The cohort enrolled about two dozen intestinal transplant recipients, one of whom was a retransplant, and a few patients without pretransplant specimens were excluded. Donor T cell macrochimerism was defined as a peak of at least 4% donor T cells among recipient peripheral blood mononuclear cells. Rather than being sequenced by the commercial service, samples from a few later patients were sequenced in-house on an Illumina MiSeq and processed with MiXCR.

The library was produced with the immunoSEQ multiplex PCR assay. In most patients, genomic DNA was isolated using the Qiagen DNeasy Blood and Tissue Kit and sent frozen to Adaptive Biotechnologies for TCR sequencing. For most patients, high-throughput TCR-beta CDR3 sequencing of genomic DNA was performed by Adaptive Biotechnologies. Per the authors' processing: TCR sequencing data for some 17 patients were retrieved from Adaptive's ImmunoSEQ software; a few other patients were processed with MiXCR and VDJtools. To correct CD4 versus CD8 sorting errors, any sequence found in both subsets at a frequency ratio below 5:1 was removed. CDR3 nucleotide sequences shared between donor and recipient were removed because the origin of such sequences could not be assigned. Alloreactive clones required at least 2-fold expansion over unstimulated cells and minimum CFSE-low frequency of 0.002% (template counts) or 0.001% (read counts). A clone was considered mappable if detected in the sequenced pre-transplant spleen, lymph node, or MLR CFSE-low populations of the donor or recipient. Cumulative frequency of alloreactive clones was calculated as a percentage of all sequences weighted by copy number. TCRdb took over this immuneACCESS table, retaining in-frame rearrangements with V and J assigned. Such tables are incomplete; in checked studies, under half of the missing clones stem from an unresolved V gene, and the remainder is unexplained. Clone size and the V and J calls come from that table; the DNA yielded D and trimming. This sample holds 90,000 to 120,000 clones; roughly 89% were observed only once. The ten largest account for over 0.55% of the sample.

The CDR3 runs 18 amino acids, cysteine and phenylalanine included. Left in the record is the CDR3 DNA by itself, 54 bases read in frame from the first base. Unmatched junction bases come to 9, with V trimmed by 0 bases and J by 3 bases. Based on the germline V gene, the CDR1 and CDR2 sequences are LGHNA and YNFKEQ. Per the publication, the time point label means: cells obtained before transplantation from donor or recipient. CD3+CD4+ and CD3+CD8+ populations were FACS-sorted from unstimulated pre-transplant donor and recipient cells taken from spleen or lymph nodes. Study-wide conclusions, independent of this receptor: In patients with donor T cell macrochimerism, the allografts had high GvH to HvG T cell clonal ratios. Early after transplant, peak levels of circulating GvH clones were found to be associated with declines in HvG clones. The conclusions were limited by the relatively low number and heterogeneity of the intestinal transplant patients. GvH clones turned up in recipient bone marrow, with some appearing earlier in ileal mucosa or blood, a pattern consistent with an intestinal mucosal origin.

About this clone itself: Which antigen it targets is not known. No base qualities exist here, and no much larger clone lies one base off it.

The clonotype was recovered from a human donor who was the organ donor for an intestinal transplant. The chain was built from TRBV4-2 and TRBJ2-5; TRBD1 matches 11 bases in the middle. The source material was unstimulated CD4+ T cells sorted from spleen or lymph node cells, sampled before transplant. The CDR3 amino acid sequence is: CASSQEGPGTGGKETQYF. The sequenced DNA is TGTGCCAGCAGCCAAGAGGGGCCCGGGACAGGGGGAAAAGAGACCCAGTACTTC.